This T cell receptor (beta chain) was captured by sequencing in a study of OX40 agonist ivuxolimab in advanced cancers. Study-wide background: Dose-escalation patients' cancers were hepatocellular carcinoma, melanoma, renal cell or head and neck cancer. The dose-escalation cohort was about 86% male, with a mean age of 60 years, ranging about 23 to 79. Treatment received earlier with anti-PD-1, anti-PD-L1 or anti-CTLA-4 agents was allowed, and less than 45% had some.

Findings of the study overall: CD4+ and CD8+ blood T cells expanded clonally by week 6 at 0.1 to 3.0 mg/kg.

CDR3 length: 15 amino acids. V lost 5 bases and J lost 1, with 14 bases in between. CDR1 MGHRA and CDR2 YSYEKL come from the germline V gene. Produced via immunoSEQ multiplex PCR; TCRdb's table is partial and in-frame only. This table holds around 59,000 clones, roughly nine tenths found once. Remarks on this clone: Antigen unknown.

This sequence originates from an adult with an advanced solid tumor such as melanoma, head and neck, liver or kidney cancer. The material was CD4+ or CD8+ T cells sorted from blood, obtained in a trial of the OX40 agonist ivuxolimab. J is TRBJ1-1 and V is TRBV4-1; no clear D. CDR3 residues: CASSWPGERNTEAFF. The CDR3 DNA reads as TGCGCCAGCAGCTGGCCCGGAGAGAGGAACACTGAAGCTTTCTTT.